These 20 T cell receptor beta chains came from one sample sequenced in a study of PD-1 blockade in classical Hodgkin lymphoma. There was relapse after autologous stem cell transplantation in every patient, and there was variation in brentuximab vedotin exposure. Here immunoSEQ multiplex PCR was the method, and the copy in TCRdb shows in-frame clones only, minus some. The table includes about 21,000 clones, around 70% detected once. Sequences were derived from peripheral blood mononuclear cells (PBMCs), sampled before the second cycle of nivolumab. These receptors were taken from a human donor with classical Hodgkin lymphoma.

Comments on this clone: Other DNA sequences of this sample code for an identical CDR3. The V and J genes are TRBV2 and TRBJ2-1, with unresolved D. V gave up 5 bases and J gave up 2 bases, with 7 bases separating them. CDR1 SNHLY and CDR2 FYNNEI come from the germline V gene. This CDR3 has 13 residues. Here the CDR3 DNA reads TGTGCCAGCAGTCCTCTGGCCTACAATGAGCAGTTCTTC. Its protein product is CASSPLAYNEQFF.

The chain recombines TRBV27 with TRBJ2-6, with D unclear. CDR1 and CDR2 (germline): MNHEY, SMNVEV (reference sequence). This CDR3 is built from 17 residues. The germline V and J ends were trimmed by 4 bases and 0 bases, with 13 bases remaining between them. CDR3 protein: CASSSGQARSGANVLTF. CDR3 in DNA: TGTGCCAGCAGTTCGGGTCAGGCACGCTCTGGGGCCAACGTCCTGACTTTC.

The gene calls are TRBV7-8 and TRBJ1-5; D is unresolved. The V end lost 0 bases, the J end lost 7 bases, and 16 bases lay between the germline ends. The CDR3 spans 16 residues. Per germline, CDR1 SGHVS and CDR2 FQNEAQ. The CDR3 is CASSLASLLSGQPQHF. The CDR3 DNA is TGTGCCAGCAGCTTAGCGAGCTTACTAAGCGGGCAGCCCCAGCATTTT.

A remark on this clone: The junction and the germline gene differ at one end; a read error may be behind it. The J gene is TRBJ1-5, the V gene TRBV6-5; D remains unclear. The CDR3 extends over 16 amino acids. The germline CDR1 and CDR2 sequences are MNHEY and SVGAGI. CDR3 nucleotides: TGTGCCAGCAGTTCCCGCCTGGAGGGTAGCAATCGGCCCCAGCATTTT. Encoded protein: CASSSRLEGSNRPQHF.

In its sample, this clone was seen once. The chain couples TRBV2 to TRBJ1-6; D is unclear. The CDR3 consists of 14 residues. V lost 6 bases and J lost 6, with 12 bases in between. Germline V gene data show CDR1 as SNHLY and CDR2 as FYNNEI. The CDR3 sequence: CASRPNPGNSPLHF. The CDR3 DNA sequence: TGTGCCAGCAGACCCAACCCCGGTAATTCACCCCTCCACTTT.

The chain recombines TRBV9 with TRBJ2-1, with 9 nucleotides matching TRBD2. Germline V CDR1 and CDR2: SGDLS, YYNGEE. V trimming: 2 bases; J trimming: 8 bases; junction bases outside the gene matches: 5. The CDR3 runs 14 residues. The CDR3 reads CASSVSGSRHEQFF. CDR3 nucleotide sequence: TGTGCCAGCAGCGTTAGCGGGAGTAGACATGAGCAGTTCTTC.

The CDR3: CASSVGYPTDTQYF. CDR3 in DNA: TGCGCCAGCAGTGTCGGGTATCCCACAGATACGCAGTATTTT. The chain uses TRBV10-1 and TRBJ2-3; D remains ambiguous. Trimming removed 4 bases at V and 2 bases at J, with 10 bases between. CDR1 is WNHNN and CDR2 is SYGVQD in the germline V gene (reference sequence). This CDR3 is built from 14 residues.

This clone was recorded a few times. The chain carries TRBV5-4 and TRBJ2-1; 14 bases are shared with TRBD2. V shed 0 bases, J shed 7 bases, and the junction held 9 bases outside the gene matches. This CDR3 region has 18 residues. Germline assignment: CDR1 SGHNT and CDR2 YYREEE (reference sequence). CDR3 DNA: TGTGCCAGCAGCTTGGGTGGGACTAGCGGGAGAATGTGGAATGAGCAGTTCTTC. Translated, it gives CASSLGGTSGRMWNEQFF.

This clone was counted between two and nine times. The rearrangement joins TRBV15 to TRBJ2-3, with 12 bases fitting TRBD1. The CDR3 loop spans 16 amino acids. Germline V gene lookup returns CDR1 LNHNV and CDR2 YYDKDF (reference sequence). The V and J ends lost 3 bases and 2 bases, in that order; junction bases with no gene match: 3. The CDR3 DNA sequence: TGTGCCACCAGCAGGGGACAGGGGGCAATCACAGATACGCAGTATTTT. Its protein product is CATSRGQGAITDTQYF.

The chain recombines TRBV11-2 with TRBJ2-2; 11 bases are shared with TRBD1. V shed 4 bases, J shed 6 bases, and the junction held 1 base outside the gene matches. Germline V gene sequence: CDR1 SGHAT, CDR2 FQNNGV. CDR3 length: 14 residues. This CDR3 is CASSWGQGAGELFF. For the CDR3, the DNA is TGTGCCAGCAGCTGGGGACAGGGGGCCGGGGAGCTGTTTTTT.

The V and J genes are TRBV28 and TRBJ2-4; the match to TRBD1 covers 10 bases. CDR1 is MDHEN, CDR2 SYDVKM, per germline. This CDR3 comprises 14 residues. V gave up 6 bases and J gave up 8 bases; unmatched junction bases: 7. DNA of the CDR3: TGTGCCAGCAGACCCCGACAGGGGGCAGACATTCAGTACTTC. Translating it yields CASRPRQGADIQYF.

By sample share, this clone is medium-sized. The chain employs TRBV20-1 and TRBJ1-2; no definite D call. CDR1 and CDR2 from the germline V gene are DFQATT and SNEGSKA (reference sequence). V lost 6 bases and J 4 bases, leaving 9 bases between the germline ends. The CDR3 runs 11 residues. CDR3: CSADSGYGYTF. In DNA, the CDR3 is TGCAGTGCGGACTCTGGCTATGGCTACACCTTC.

This chain uses TRBV6-5 with TRBJ2-7; D is unclear. The CDR3 is 15 amino acids. Germline V CDR1 and CDR2: MNHEY, SVGAGI. Trimming pared 1 base from V and 2 bases from J, leaving 12 bases between. CDR3 bases: TGTGCCAGCAGTTACTTGGGCTCAAATCCCTACGAGCAGTACTTC. It codes for CASSYLGSNPYEQYF.

This clone was picked up a small number of times. This sequence joins TRBV7-9 and TRBJ1-1; D ambiguous. The V gene's germline CDR1 is SEHNR and CDR2 FQNEAQ (reference sequence). This CDR3 has 13 amino acids. V dropped 2 bases and J dropped 2 bases, with 6 bases sitting between them. CDR3 residues: CASSLRQNTEAFF. The CDR3 DNA sequence: TGTGCCAGCAGCTTAAGGCAAAACACTGAAGCTTTCTTT.

V is TRBV19 and J is TRBJ1-2; 7 nucleotides match TRBD1. The CDR3 consists of 13 residues. V dropped 10 bases and J dropped 4; count of bases not matched to a gene: 9. Per germline, CDR1 LNHDA and CDR2 SQIVND (reference sequence). For the CDR3, the DNA is TGTGCCACCGACGGGTGGGACAGCTATGGCTACACCTTC. It yields the protein CATDGWDSYGYTF.

V is TRBV27 and J is TRBJ1-1, with TRBD1 matching 8 bases. The CDR3 loop spans 17 amino acids. Germline assignment: CDR1 MNHEY and CDR2 SMNVEV (reference sequence). V dropped 5 bases and J dropped 5; count of bases not matched to a gene: 16. CDR3 sequence (DNA): TGTGCCAGCAGTCCCGGACAGGGACCGCCCGGGGGTACTGAAGCTTTCTTT. This translates into CASSPGQGPPGGTEAFF.

The chain uses TRBV7-9 and TRBJ2-1, with D perhaps assigned TRBD1 or TRBD2 (5 bases each). V shed 9 bases and J shed 4 bases, with 13 bases lying between them. CDR3 size: 13 residues. Germline loops: CDR1 SEHNR, CDR2 FQNEAQ (reference sequence). The CDR3 DNA is TGTGCCAGTGGGGGATTTAATTACAATGAGCAGTTCTTC. Translated: CASGGFNYNEQFF.

This chain uses TRBV19 with TRBJ2-6; the match to TRBD2 covers 10 bases. CDR1 LNHDA and CDR2 SQIVND come from the germline V gene (reference sequence). The trim removed 6 bases at V and 2 bases at J, leaving 13 bases unmatched. There are 19 residues in the CDR3. CDR3 sequence: CASSLSLGLAITGANVLTF. Here the CDR3 DNA reads TGTGCCAGTAGCCTTAGCTTGGGACTAGCGATAACTGGGGCCAACGTCCTGACTTTC.

This rearrangement joins TRBV7-9 to TRBJ2-3; no clear D. The length of the CDR3 is 11 residues. The germline CDR1 and CDR2 sequences are SEHNR and FQNEAQ (reference sequence). V lost 8 bases and J lost 4, with 7 bases in between. The CDR3 DNA is TGTGCCAGCGGCGGTGCAGATACGCAGTATTTT. Its translation is CASGGADTQYF.

This clone was detected a few times. The CDR3 sequence is CATSDSRRETQYF. As DNA, the CDR3 is TGTGCCACCTCGGACTCGAGGAGGGAGACCCAGTACTTC. This sequence joins TRBV2 and TRBJ2-5, with TRBD2 as a possible D gene (5 bases). The CDR3 has 13 residues. Trimming cost V 10 bases and J 5 bases, with 17 bases left between them. From germline, CDR1 is SNHLY and CDR2 FYNNEI.